This T cell receptor (beta chain) was documented in a study of blood T cell repertoires in COVID-19. Whole-study context: The United States, Italy and Spain supplied acute and convalescent COVID-19 samples. T cells, B-cell-depleted T cells, or PBMCs supplied cDNA or gDNA.

CDR3 length: 15 residues. The J segment lost 3 bases and the V segment lost 4 bases, leaving 8 bases of the junction unmatched. The germline CDR1 and CDR2 sequences are SGHNT and YYREEE (reference sequence). As originally analysed: Reference gene primer amplification yielded estimated nucleated cell counts. TCRdb keeps only in-frame clones here, not all; method: immunoSEQ multiplex PCR. V and J calls and clone size come straight from that table; D and trimming were deduced from the DNA. The table lists about 110,000 clones, over 60% of them singletons. The chain recombines TRBV5-4 with TRBJ2-7; the match to TRBD2 covers 9 bases. The sample was peripheral blood. The sequence came from a woman older than 75 with acute or convalescent COVID-19. CDR3: CASSTLAGVGYEQYF. In nucleotides, the CDR3 is TGTGCCAGCAGCACCTTAGCGGGGGTCGGCTACGAGCAGTACTTC.